Presented here are 12 T cell receptor beta chains from one specimen sequenced in a study of T cells in Graves' hyperthyroidism and ophthalmopathy. The CDR3 regions of TCR beta were amplified from RNA transcripts. HTBI primers were the set used in a first-round RT-PCR of the TCR CDR3. TCRdb reprocessed the multiplex PCR reads with MiXCR, giving one entry per CDR3 protein. The profile shows nearly 750,000 distinct CDR3 sequences, roughly a third of them singletons. Sequencing input: blood. These receptors were obtained from a middle-aged woman with Graves' hyperthyroidism.

The table lists this clonotype with a few counts. The chain joins TRBV5-4 to TRBJ1-6, with no clear D. The V and J ends lost 4 bases and 9 bases respectively, with 14 bases between them. Per germline, CDR1 SGHNT and CDR2 YYREEE (reference sequence). CDR3 size: 14 residues. The CDR3 region is CASSLAGRSSPLHF. CDR3 bases: TGTGCCAGCAGCCTCGCCGGCAGGAGTTCACCCCTCCACTTT.

V and J are TRBV5-6 and TRBJ2-7; 10 bases map to TRBD1. V lost 4 bases, J lost 2 bases, and 9 bases stayed unmatched. The germline CDR1 and CDR2 sequences are SGHDT and YYEEEE. CDR3 length equals 16 residues. CDR3 sequence: CASSSPGQGIAYEQYF. The CDR3 DNA follows: TGTGCCAGCAGCAGCCCGGGACAGGGGATCGCCTACGAGCAGTACTTC.

Ten or more counts support this clonotype. This chain uses TRBV10-3 with TRBJ1-2; D remains unclear. Germline V gene sequence: CDR1 ENHRY, CDR2 SYGVKD. Trimming took off 3 bases at V and 5 bases at J, with 7 bases between the two ends. The CDR3 is 12 amino acids. CDR3 amino acids: CAISEKAYGYTF. CDR3 in DNA: TGTGCCATCAGTGAAAAGGCATATGGCTACACCTTC.

CDR3 bases: TGCAGTGCTCATAGCGGGACAGGGATGTACGAGCAGTACTTC. Its protein is CSAHSGTGMYEQYF. The chain links TRBV20-1 to TRBJ2-7; maybe TRBD1 (9 bases). The germline gives CDR1 DFQATT, CDR2 SNEGSKA (reference sequence). The CDR3 length is 14 residues. Trimming took 5 bases from V and 4 from J, leaving 18 bases between them.

This clonotype came up once. The gene calls are TRBV7-9 and TRBJ2-7; the D gene is possibly TRBD1 (6 bases). Trimming took 4 bases from V and 7 from J, leaving 17 bases between them. Germline lookup yields CDR1 SEHNR and CDR2 FQNEAQ (reference sequence). This CDR3 is built from 14 residues. The CDR3 loop reads CASSSPQGNGEQYF. Written as DNA, the CDR3 is TGTGCCAGCAGCTCACCACAGGGAAATGGAGAGCAGTACTTC.

This clonotype was picked up many times. V is TRBV7-9 and J is TRBJ2-7; TRBD1 is a possible D gene (5 bases). Germline assignment: CDR1 SEHNR and CDR2 FQNEAQ (reference sequence). The germline V and J ends were trimmed by 8 bases and 6 bases, with 20 bases remaining between them. The length of the CDR3 is 14 residues. CDR3 bases: TGTGCCAGCGGTGGGCAGGGCTGGTCCGGCGAGCAGTACTTC. This encodes CASGGQGWSGEQYF.

The chain carries TRBV12-3 or TRBV12-4 and TRBJ2-7; TRBD1 matches at 7 bases. CDR3 size: 14 residues. V gave up 7 bases and J gave up 6 bases; unmatched junction bases: 12. CDR3 nucleotides: TGTGCCAGCAAATCAGGGGGATTGTCCGCCGAGCAGTACTTC. Translated, it gives CASKSGGLSAEQYF.

The chain is built from TRBV6-5 and TRBJ2-7; perhaps TRBD2 as D (5 bases). CDR1 and CDR2 (germline): MNHEY, SVGAGI. Trimming left V 2 bases short and J 3 bases short, with 11 bases between. The CDR3 runs to 14 residues. The CDR3 is CASSYTGGLYEQYF. CDR3 in DNA: TGTGCCAGCAGTTACACGGGCGGGCTCTACGAGCAGTACTTC.

This clonotype was detected ten times or more. The chain uses TRBV20-1 and TRBJ1-2, with D hard to call. CDR1 is DFQATT and CDR2 is SNEGSKA in the germline V gene (reference sequence). The CDR3 is 12 residues long. Trimming left V 3 bases short and J 2 bases short, with 7 bases between. Here the CDR3 reads CSASTDNYGYTF. CDR3 DNA sequence: TGCAGTGCTAGTACTGACAACTATGGCTACACCTTC.

The CDR3 DNA is TGTGCCTGGGGAACAGGGAACTATGGCTACACCTTC. Its protein product is CAWGTGNYGYTF. The rearrangement joins TRBV30 to TRBJ1-2, with D maybe TRBD1 (6 bases). V lost 5 bases and J lost 2, with 9 bases in between. Germline CDR1 is GTSNPN and CDR2 is SVGIG (reference sequence). This CDR3 contains 12 residues.

The V call is TRBV7-2, the J call TRBJ1-1; perhaps TRBD1 as D (6 bases). The CDR3 is 15 residues long. The V and J ends lost 8 bases and 6 bases respectively, with 22 bases between them. In germline, CDR1 is SGHTA, CDR2 FQGNSA. The DNA of the CDR3 is TGTGCCAGCCTCCAAGCCGCAGGGGAAGTTTCTGAAGCTTTCTTT. Translation gives CASLQAAGEVSEAFF.

The chain combines TRBV7-2 with TRBJ1-2; no definite D call. With 10 bases removed from V and 4 bases from J, the gap between germline ends came to 16 bases. The germline gives CDR1 SGHTA, CDR2 FQGNSA. This CDR3 is 13 amino acids long. As DNA, the CDR3 is TGTGCCAACAGTTCCGGCGGAATCTATGGCTACACCTTC. Its protein product is CANSSGGIYGYTF.